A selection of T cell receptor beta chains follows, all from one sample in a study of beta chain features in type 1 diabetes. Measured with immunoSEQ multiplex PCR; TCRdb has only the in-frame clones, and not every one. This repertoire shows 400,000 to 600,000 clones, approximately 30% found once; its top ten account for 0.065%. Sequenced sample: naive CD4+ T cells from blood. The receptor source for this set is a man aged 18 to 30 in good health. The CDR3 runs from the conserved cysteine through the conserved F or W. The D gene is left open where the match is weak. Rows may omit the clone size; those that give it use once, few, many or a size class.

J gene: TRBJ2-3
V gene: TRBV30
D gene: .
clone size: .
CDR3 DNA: TGTGCCTGGAGTGTGCTTCGGGATTTCACAGATACGCAGTATTTT
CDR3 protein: CAWSVLRDFTDTQYF

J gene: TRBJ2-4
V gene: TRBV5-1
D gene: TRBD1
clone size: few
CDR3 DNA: TGCGCCAGCAAAAGGGACAGAGGCGGCATTCAGTACTTC
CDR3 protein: CASKRDRGGIQYF

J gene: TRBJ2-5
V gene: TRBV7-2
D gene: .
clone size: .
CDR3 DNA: TGTGCCAGCAGCCCTGGGGCCGTGAGAGAGACCCAGTACTTC
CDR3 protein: CASSPGAVRETQYF

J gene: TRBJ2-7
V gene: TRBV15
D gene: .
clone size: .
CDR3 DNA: TGTGCCACCAGCAACGAACCCTACGAGCAGTACTTC
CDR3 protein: CATSNEPYEQYF

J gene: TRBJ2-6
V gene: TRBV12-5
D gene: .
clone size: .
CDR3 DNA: TGTGCTAGTGGTCCCCCCCGAGGGGTCGGGGCCAACGTCCTGACTTTC
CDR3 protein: CASGPPRGVGANVLTF

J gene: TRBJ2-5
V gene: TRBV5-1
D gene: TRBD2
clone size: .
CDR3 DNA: TGCGCCAGCAGCCCGAGCGGGAGATTGCTAGAGACCCAGTACTTC
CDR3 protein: CASSPSGRLLETQYF

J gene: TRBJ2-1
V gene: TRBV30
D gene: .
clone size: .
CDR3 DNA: TGTGCCTGGAGTGTACTCGCGTCCTCCTACAATGAGCAGTTCTTC
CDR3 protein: CAWSVLASSYNEQFF

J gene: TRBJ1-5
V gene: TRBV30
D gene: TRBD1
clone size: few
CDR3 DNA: TGTGCCGGACAGGGTGCCAATCAGCCCCAGCATTTT
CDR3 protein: CAGQGANQPQHF

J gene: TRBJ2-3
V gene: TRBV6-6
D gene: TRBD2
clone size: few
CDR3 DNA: TGTGCCAGCAGTTACGGACTAGCGGGTGGAGATACGCAGTATTTT
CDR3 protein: CASSYGLAGGDTQYF

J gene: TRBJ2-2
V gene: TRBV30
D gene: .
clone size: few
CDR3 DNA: TGTGCCTGGAGGGCGGGACGGAACACCGGGGAGCTGTTTTTT
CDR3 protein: CAWRAGRNTGELFF

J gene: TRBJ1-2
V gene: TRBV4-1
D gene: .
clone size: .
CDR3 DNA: TGCGCCAGCAGCCACCCCCTACAGGGCTATGGCTACACCTTC
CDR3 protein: CASSHPLQGYGYTF

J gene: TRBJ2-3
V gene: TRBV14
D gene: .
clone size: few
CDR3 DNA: TGTGCCAGCAGCCGTCAACAGGGCCCCCCGGATACGCAGTATTTT
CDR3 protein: CASSRQQGPPDTQYF

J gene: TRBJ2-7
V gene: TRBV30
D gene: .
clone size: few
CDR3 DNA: TGTGCCTGGAGCGTTAATTACGAGCAGTACTTC
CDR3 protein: CAWSVNYEQYF

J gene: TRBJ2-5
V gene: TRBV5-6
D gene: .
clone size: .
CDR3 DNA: TGTGCCAGCAGCTTGGTACAAGAGACCCAGTACTTC
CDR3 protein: CASSLVQETQYF

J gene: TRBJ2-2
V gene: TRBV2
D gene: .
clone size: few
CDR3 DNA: TGTGCCAGCAGTCTTCAGAACACCGGGGAGCTGTTTTTT
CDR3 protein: CASSLQNTGELFF

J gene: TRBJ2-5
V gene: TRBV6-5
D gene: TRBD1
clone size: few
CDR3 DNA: TGTGCCAGCAGTCCCCGGGACAGGGGTTGGACCCAGTACTTC
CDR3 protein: CASSPRDRGWTQYF

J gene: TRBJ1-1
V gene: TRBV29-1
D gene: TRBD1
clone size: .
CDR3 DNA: TGCAGCGTCACAACAGGGGGTCACACTGAAGCTTTCTTT
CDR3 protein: CSVTTGGHTEAFF

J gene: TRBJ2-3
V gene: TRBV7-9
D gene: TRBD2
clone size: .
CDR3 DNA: TGTGCCAGCAGCACCGTAGCGGGAGGTTCTAGCACAGATACGCAGTATTTT
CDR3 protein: CASSTVAGGSSTDTQYF

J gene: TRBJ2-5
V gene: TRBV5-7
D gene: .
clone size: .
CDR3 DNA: TGTGCCAGCAGCTTGAGATTAAGGGTTGGAGAGACCCAGTACTTC
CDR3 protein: CASSLRLRVGETQYF

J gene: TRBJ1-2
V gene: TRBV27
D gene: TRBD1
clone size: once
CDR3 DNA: TGTGCCAGCAGCCGCGCCGGGACAGGGGCGGGGGTGGATGGCTACACCTTC
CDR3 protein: CASSRAGTGAGVDGYTF

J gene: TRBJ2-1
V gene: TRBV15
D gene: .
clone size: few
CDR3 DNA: TGTGCCACCAGCAGAGTCAGCGCGAACAATGAGCAGTTCTTC
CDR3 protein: CATSRVSANNEQFF

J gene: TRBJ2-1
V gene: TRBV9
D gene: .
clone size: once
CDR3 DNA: TGTGCCAGCAGCCCAAGACGCATCTACAATGAGCAGTTCTTC
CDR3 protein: CASSPRRIYNEQFF

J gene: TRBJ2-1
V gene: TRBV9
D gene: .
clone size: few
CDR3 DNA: TGTGCCAGCAGGGTGGACTACCAGCTGGGTGAGCAGTTCTTC
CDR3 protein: CASRVDYQLGEQFF

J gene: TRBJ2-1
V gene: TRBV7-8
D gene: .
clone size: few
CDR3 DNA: TGTGCCAGCAGCTCACAGGGTGGGTTTTACAATGAGCAGTTCTTC
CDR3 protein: CASSSQGGFYNEQFF

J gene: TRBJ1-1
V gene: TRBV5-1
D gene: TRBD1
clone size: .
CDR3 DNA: TGCGCCAGCAGCGGACCCGGACAGGGCATCACTGAAGCTTTCTTT
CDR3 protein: CASSGPGQGITEAFF

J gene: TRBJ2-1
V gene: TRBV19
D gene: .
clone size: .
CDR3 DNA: TGTGCCAGTAGTCCCAGGGGATTAATCTCCTACAATGAGCAGTTCTTC
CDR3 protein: CASSPRGLISYNEQFF

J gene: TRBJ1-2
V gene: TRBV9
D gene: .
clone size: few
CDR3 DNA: TGTGCCAGCAGCGTTGTATCCTATGGCTACACCTTC
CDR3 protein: CASSVVSYGYTF

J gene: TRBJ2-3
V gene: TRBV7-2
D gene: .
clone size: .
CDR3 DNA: TGTGCCAGCAGCTTTCGGCAGATCACAGATACGCAGTATTTT
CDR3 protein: CASSFRQITDTQYF

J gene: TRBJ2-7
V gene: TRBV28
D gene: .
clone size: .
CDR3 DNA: TGTGCCAGCAGTCCACGTACGAGGGAAAGGCAGTACTTC
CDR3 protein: CASSPRTRERQYF

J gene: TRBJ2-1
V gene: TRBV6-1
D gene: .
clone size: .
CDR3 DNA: TGTGCCAGCAGTGGCCGGACTTACTACAATGAGCAGTTCTTC
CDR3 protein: CASSGRTYYNEQFF